One and the same sample provided the 25 T cell receptor beta chains below, sequenced in a study of T cells after yellow fever vaccination. In TCRdb, the 5' RACE reads were re-called with MiXCR into one record per CDR3 protein. The table has about 210,000 distinct CDR3 sequences, approximately 3.2% seen once. The starting material was CD4+ T cells sorted from PBMCs, obtained 10 days after the yellow fever booster vaccination. These receptors were collected from a man younger than 35 who received the YFV17D yellow fever vaccine.

This clonotype was observed a few times. The chain is built from TRBV5-1 and TRBJ1-1, with a possible D match to TRBD1 (6 bases). The CDR3 sequence is 14 residues long. CDR1 is SGHRS, CDR2 YFSETQ, per germline. V was trimmed by 5 bases and J by 1 base, leaving 12 bases between them. The CDR3 nucleotides read TGCGCCAGCAGTAGACAGGAAACGAACACTGAAGCTTTCTTT. This encodes CASSRQETNTEAFF.

The chain uses TRBV11-1 and TRBJ2-5, with D maybe TRBD2 (5 bases). Germline assignment: CDR1 SGHAT and CDR2 FQDESV (reference sequence). The CDR3 is 14 amino acids. V lost 5 bases and J lost 0, with 10 bases in between. Here the CDR3 reads CASSRGVNQETQYF. CDR3 in DNA: TGTGCCAGCAGCCGGGGAGTGAACCAAGAGACCCAGTACTTC.

This clonotype was seen repeatedly, ten times or more. This rearrangement joins TRBV7-3 to TRBJ2-1, with TRBD2 matching 8 bases. Germline lookup yields CDR1 SGHTA and CDR2 FQGTGA. Trimming cost V 4 bases and J 2 bases; bases outside gene matches: 1. There are 14 residues in the CDR3. CDR3 sequence (DNA): TGTGCCAGCAGCTCGGGACTAGCCTACAATGAGCAGTTCTTC. Encoded protein: CASSSGLAYNEQFF.

This clonotype was picked up many times. The genes are TRBV6-1 and TRBJ2-7, with 10 bases matching TRBD1. CDR1 and CDR2 (germline): MNHNS, SASEGT. Losses at the gene ends were 7 bases for V and 7 bases for J; bases not matched to a gene: 13. The CDR3 length is 15 residues. The CDR3 sequence is CASNRSGTGAREQYF. The CDR3 bases are TGTGCCAGCAACCGATCGGGGACAGGGGCTCGGGAGCAGTACTTC.

The table lists this clonotype with a few counts. The chain is built from TRBV19 and TRBJ2-7; possible D gene TRBD1, 6 bases. CDR3 length: 15 amino acids. Trimming took 3 bases from V and 0 from J, leaving 12 bases between them. Germline lookup yields CDR1 LNHDA and CDR2 SQIVND (reference sequence). The CDR3 DNA reads as TGTGCCAGTAGTATGCTCGGACAGTTCTCCTACGAGCAGTACTTC. Amino acids: CASSMLGQFSYEQYF.

Only a few counts were recorded for this clonotype. The chain recombines TRBV24-1 with TRBJ2-3; 10 bases agree with TRBD1. Germline loops: CDR1 KGHDR, CDR2 SFDVKD. The CDR3 has 15 residues. The J segment lost 3 bases and the V segment lost 6 bases, leaving 5 bases of the junction unmatched. The CDR3, as DNA: TGTGCCACCAGTCCGGGACAGGGGAGAACAGATACGCAGTATTTT. It encodes CATSPGQGRTDTQYF.

This clonotype was counted at least ten times. The chain recombines TRBV5-1 with TRBJ2-2, with D hard to call. CDR3 length: 13 amino acids. Trimming shortened V by 4 bases and J by 6 bases, and 10 bases separated the two germline ends. Germline V lookup: CDR1 SGHRS, CDR2 YFSETQ. CDR3 protein: CASSLSEAGELFF. CDR3 nucleotide sequence: TGCGCCAGCAGCCTCAGCGAGGCCGGGGAGCTGTTTTTT. The full variable domain, completed using reference TRBV5-1 and TRBJ2-2, is KAGVTQTPRYLIKTRGQQVTLSCSPISGHRSVSWYQQTPGQGLQFLFEYFSETQRNKGNFPGRFSGRQFSNSRSEMNVSTLELGDSALYLCASSLSEAGELFFGEGSRLTVL.

The chain is built from TRBV4-1 and TRBJ2-7; D not resolved. Trimming left V 2 bases short and J 7 bases short, with 9 bases between. The germline V gene has CDR1 MGHRA and CDR2 YSYEKL. This CDR3 is 12 amino acids long. CDR3: CASSQIGGEQYV. DNA of the CDR3: TGCGCCAGCAGCCAAATCGGTGGGGAGCAGTACGTC.

This clonotype was counted ten times or more. The rearrangement joins TRBV9 to TRBJ1-1; unclear D gene. CDR3 length equals 9 residues. Germline CDR1 is SGDLS and CDR2 is YYNGEE. The CDR3 region is CAANTEAFF. The CDR3 nucleotides are TGTGCGGCTAACACTGAAGCTTTCTTT.

This clonotype has a count of ten or more. The V gene is TRBV5-1, the J gene TRBJ1-2; a possible D gene is TRBD1 (5 bases). The CDR3 consists of 14 residues. Per the germline V gene, CDR1 is SGHRS and CDR2 is YFSETQ. V lost 0 bases and J lost 6, with 12 bases in between. The CDR3 loop reads CASSLDRGGDGYTF. In DNA, the CDR3 is TGCGCCAGCAGCTTGGATCGGGGCGGGGATGGCTACACCTTC.

This chain connects TRBV30 to TRBJ1-2; weak D call: TRBD1 (5 bases). Germline CDR1 is GTSNPN and CDR2 is SVGIG (reference sequence). V lost 2 bases, J lost 4 bases, and 11 bases lay in between. The CDR3 consists of 13 residues. CDR3 protein: CAWSPGTVYGYTF. The DNA of the CDR3 is TGTGCCTGGAGTCCCGGGACCGTCTATGGCTACACCTTC.

V gene TRBV6-5 combines with J gene TRBJ2-7; possible D gene TRBD2, 5 bases. From germline, CDR1 is MNHEY and CDR2 SVGAGI. V was cut by 6 bases and J by 2 bases, with 14 bases left in between. The length of the CDR3 is 14 residues. The CDR3 region is CASSPRRATYEQYV. CDR3 sequence (DNA): TGTGCCAGCAGCCCTCGGCGGGCCACCTACGAGCAGTACGTC.

The sample holds many counts of this clonotype. This chain connects TRBV7-2 to TRBJ2-5; 7 positions match TRBD2. Per the germline V gene, CDR1 is SGHTA and CDR2 is FQGNSA. The CDR3 is made up of 17 amino acids. With 5 bases clipped from V and 5 bases from J, the junction kept 17 bases outside the gene matches. In DNA form, the CDR3 reads TGTGCCAGCAGCCGGATGTTGTTGACGGGGGGAGGGGAGACCCAGTACTTC. Translated: CASSRMLLTGGGETQYF.

Many counts were recorded for this clonotype. J is TRBJ2-2 and V is TRBV30, with unresolved D. V lost 5 bases to trimming and J lost 7 bases, with 8 bases between them. This CDR3 is 11 amino acids long. The germline CDR1 and CDR2 sequences are GTSNPN and SVGIG (reference sequence). CDR3 nucleotide sequence: TGTGCCTGGGCGGTGGGCGGGGAGCTGTTTTTT. Translating it yields CAWAVGGELFF.

This clonotype has ten or more counts. In DNA form, the CDR3 reads TGCAGTGCTAGAATGGCGACTAATTCCTACGAGCAGTACTTC. It codes for CSARMATNSYEQYF. The rearrangement uses TRBV20-1 and TRBJ2-7, with D perhaps matching TRBD2 (5 bases). Germline CDR1 DFQATT, CDR2 SNEGSKA (reference sequence). The CDR3 is 14 amino acids. Trimming stripped 2 bases from V and 1 base from J, with 12 bases between.

The V call is TRBV5-5, the J call TRBJ1-2, with a possible D match to TRBD1 (6 bases). This CDR3 contains 14 residues. V shed 6 bases and J shed 8 bases, with 20 bases lying between them. CDR1 is SGHKS, CDR2 YYEKEE, per germline (reference sequence). Written as DNA, the CDR3 is TGTGCCAGCACCCTAGGGCAGGGGAGAAGGGGCTACACCTTC. Encoded protein: CASTLGQGRRGYTF.

This clonotype has just a few counts. One end of the junction does not line up with germline, which may come from a read error. The V and J genes are TRBV6-1 and TRBJ1-5; TRBD1 agrees at 7 bases. This CDR3 comprises 15 residues. Germline V gene data show CDR1 as MNHNS and CDR2 as SASEGT. CDR3 loop: CASSEVGGGKQPQHF. The CDR3 coding sequence is TGTGCCAGCAGTGAAGTGGGAGGGGGCAAGCAGCCCCAGCATTTT.

The sample holds many counts of this clonotype. Here the CDR3 DNA reads TGTGCCAGCAGTTACTGGCGGAAGGTCCACGAGCAGTACTTC. It translates to CASSYWRKVHEQYF. The V and J genes are TRBV6-2 or TRBV6-3 and TRBJ2-7; no clear D gene. Germline values: CDR1 MNHEY, CDR2 SVGEGT. Trimming pared 1 base from V and 5 bases from J, leaving 12 bases between. This CDR3 spans 14 amino acids.

This clonotype has a count of ten or more. The chain couples TRBV20-1 to TRBJ2-7; D is ambiguous. V lost 0 bases, J lost 5 bases, and 14 bases lay in between. This CDR3 has 14 residues. Germline V CDR1 and CDR2: DFQATT, SNEGSKA (reference sequence). The CDR3 DNA sequence: TGCAGTGCTAGAGAATCGTCAAGGGCAGACGAGCAGTACGTC. Encoded protein: CSARESSRADEQYV.

This clonotype was observed many times. This chain joins TRBV7-2 and TRBJ2-5; 8 bases agree with TRBD1. Germline trimming cut 4 bases from V and 5 bases from J; bases unmatched to any gene: 6. CDR3 length: 14 residues. The germline V gene encodes CDR1 SGHTA and CDR2 FQGNSA. DNA of the CDR3: TGTGCCAGCAGCTCCCTGGACAGGGCCGAGACCCAGTACTTC. Translation gives CASSSLDRAETQYF.

This clonotype occurred many times. The chain combines TRBV20-1 with TRBJ2-3, with 11 bases aligning to TRBD2. Germline CDR1 and CDR2: DFQATT and SNEGSKA (reference sequence). This CDR3 comprises 15 residues. The J segment lost 6 bases and the V segment lost 3 bases, leaving 8 bases of the junction unmatched. CDR3 bases: TGCAGTGCTAGTCCGCTAGCGGGGGGAGATGATACGCAGTATTTT. It encodes CSASPLAGGDDTQYF.

This clonotype was seen many times. The V and J genes are TRBV5-1 and TRBJ2-3; 7 nucleotides match TRBD2. The V gene's germline CDR1 is SGHRS and CDR2 YFSETQ. J was trimmed by 4 bases and V by 3 bases; bases with no gene match: 5. This CDR3 is built from 14 residues. CDR3: CASSYGLVADTQYF. The CDR3 DNA sequence: TGCGCCAGCAGCTATGGACTAGTTGCAGATACGCAGTATTTT.

This clonotype was picked up many times. This sequence joins TRBV9 and TRBJ1-4, with unresolved D. There are 14 residues in the CDR3. The germline CDR1 and CDR2 sequences are SGDLS and YYNGEE. V dropped 3 bases and J dropped 3 bases, with 9 bases sitting between them. The CDR3 loop is CASSAGLANEKLFF. In DNA form, the CDR3 reads TGTGCCAGCAGCGCTGGCTTGGCTAATGAAAAACTGTTTTTT.

The J gene is TRBJ2-7, the V gene TRBV10-3, with 11 bases that match TRBD1. Trimming took 11 bases from V and 3 from J; bases not matched to a gene: 3. Germline values: CDR1 ENHRY, CDR2 SYGVKD. The CDR3 has 12 residues. CDR3 bases: TGTGCCTCCGGGACAGGGGGCTACGAGCAGTACTTC. Its protein product is CASGTGGYEQYF.

This clonotype showed up many times. The chain combines TRBV11-2 with TRBJ2-6; D not certain. V lost 4 bases and J 0 bases, leaving 7 bases between the germline ends. The CDR3 is 15 amino acids. Germline V gives CDR1 SGHAT, CDR2 FQNNGV. As DNA, the CDR3 is TGTGCCAGCAGCTCAACAGCCTCTGGGGCCAACGTCCTGACTTTC. The encoded protein is CASSSTASGANVLTF. Based on the CDR3 plus reference TRBV11-2 and TRBJ2-6, the full variable domain is EAGVAQSPRYKIIEKRQSVAFWCNPISGHATLYWYQQILGQGPKLLIQFQNNGVVDDSQLPKDRFSAERLKGVDSTLKIQPAKLEDSAVYLCASSSTASGANVLTFGAGSRLTVL.